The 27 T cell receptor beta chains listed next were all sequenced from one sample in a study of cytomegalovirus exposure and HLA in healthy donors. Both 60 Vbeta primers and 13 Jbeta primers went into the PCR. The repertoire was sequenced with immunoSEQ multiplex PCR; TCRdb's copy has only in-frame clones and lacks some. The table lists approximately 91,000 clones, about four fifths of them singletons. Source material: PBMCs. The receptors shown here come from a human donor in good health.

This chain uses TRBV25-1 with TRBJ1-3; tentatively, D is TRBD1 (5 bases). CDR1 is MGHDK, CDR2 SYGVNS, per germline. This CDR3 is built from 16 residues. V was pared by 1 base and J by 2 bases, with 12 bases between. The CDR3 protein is CASSESGGLAGNTIYF. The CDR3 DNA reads TGTGCCAGCAGTGAATCCGGGGGGTTAGCTGGAAACACCATATATTTT.

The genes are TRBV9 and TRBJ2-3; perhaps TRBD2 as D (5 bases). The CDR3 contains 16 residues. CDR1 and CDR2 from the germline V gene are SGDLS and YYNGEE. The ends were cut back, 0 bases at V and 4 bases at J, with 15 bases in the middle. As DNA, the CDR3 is TGTGCCAGCAGCGTAGCTACGCGGGCTCCCCCAGATACGCAGTATTTT. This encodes CASSVATRAPPDTQYF.

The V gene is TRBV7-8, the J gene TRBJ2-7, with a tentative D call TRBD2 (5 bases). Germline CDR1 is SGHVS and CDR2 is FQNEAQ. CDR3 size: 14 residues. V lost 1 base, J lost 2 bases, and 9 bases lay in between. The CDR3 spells CASSLGTGTYEQYF. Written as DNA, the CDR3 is TGTGCCAGCAGCTTAGGGACGGGGACCTACGAGCAGTACTTC.

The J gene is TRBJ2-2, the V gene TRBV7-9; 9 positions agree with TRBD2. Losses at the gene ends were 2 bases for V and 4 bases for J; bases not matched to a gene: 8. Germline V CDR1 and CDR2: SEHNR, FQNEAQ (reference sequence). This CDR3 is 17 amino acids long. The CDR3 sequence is CASSLSGREGPTGELFF. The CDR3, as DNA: TGTGCCAGCAGCTTATCAGGGCGGGAGGGCCCCACCGGGGAGCTGTTTTTT.

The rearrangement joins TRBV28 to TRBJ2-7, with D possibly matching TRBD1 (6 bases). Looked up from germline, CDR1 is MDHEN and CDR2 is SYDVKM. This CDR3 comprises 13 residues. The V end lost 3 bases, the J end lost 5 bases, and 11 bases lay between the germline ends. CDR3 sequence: CASSFFRGHEQYF. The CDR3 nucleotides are TGTGCCAGCAGTTTCTTCAGGGGACACGAGCAGTACTTC.

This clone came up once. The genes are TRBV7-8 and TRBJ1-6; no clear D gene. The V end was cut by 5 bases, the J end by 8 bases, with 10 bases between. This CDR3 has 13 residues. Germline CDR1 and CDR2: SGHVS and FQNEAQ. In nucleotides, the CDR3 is TGTGCCAGCAGCGATAACCAGGATTCACCCCTCCACTTT. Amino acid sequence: CASSDNQDSPLHF.

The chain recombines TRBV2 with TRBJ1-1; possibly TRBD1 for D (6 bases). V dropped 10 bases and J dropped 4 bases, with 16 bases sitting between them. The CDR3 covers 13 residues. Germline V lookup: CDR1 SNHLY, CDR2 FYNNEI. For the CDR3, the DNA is TGTGCCACCCCTGCGGGGGCAGGCACTGAAGCTTTCTTT. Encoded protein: CATPAGAGTEAFF.

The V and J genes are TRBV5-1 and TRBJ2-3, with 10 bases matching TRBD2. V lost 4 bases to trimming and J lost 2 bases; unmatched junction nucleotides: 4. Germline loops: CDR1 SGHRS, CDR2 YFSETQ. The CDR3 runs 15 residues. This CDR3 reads CASSALAGTTDTQYF. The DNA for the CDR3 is TGCGCCAGCAGCGCACTAGCGGGGACCACAGATACGCAGTATTTT.

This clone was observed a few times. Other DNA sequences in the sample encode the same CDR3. CDR3 in amino acids: CASSLTSGATDTQYF. The CDR3 DNA is TGCGCCAGCAGCTTGACTAGCGGGGCTACAGATACGCAGTATTTT. The rearrangement joins TRBV5-1 to TRBJ2-3, with 10 nucleotides matching TRBD2. The CDR3 runs to 15 residues. Germline loops: CDR1 SGHRS, CDR2 YFSETQ. With 1 base clipped from V and 3 bases from J, the junction kept 2 bases outside the gene matches.

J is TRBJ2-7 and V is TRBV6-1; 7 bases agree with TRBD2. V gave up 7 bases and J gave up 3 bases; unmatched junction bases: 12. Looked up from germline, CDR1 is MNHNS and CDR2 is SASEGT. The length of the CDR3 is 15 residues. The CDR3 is CASNHAQRGNYEQYF. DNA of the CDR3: TGTGCCAGCAACCATGCCCAGCGGGGAAACTACGAGCAGTACTTC.

The CDR3 DNA sequence: TGTGCCAGTCACCTAGCGGGAGCCTACAATGAGCAGTTCTTC. As protein: CASHLAGAYNEQFF. The chain has TRBV19 and TRBJ2-1, with 10 bases fitting TRBD2. V was clipped by 8 bases and J by 2 bases; unmatched bases: 3. Germline V gene lookup returns CDR1 LNHDA and CDR2 SQIVND (reference sequence). This CDR3 has 14 residues.

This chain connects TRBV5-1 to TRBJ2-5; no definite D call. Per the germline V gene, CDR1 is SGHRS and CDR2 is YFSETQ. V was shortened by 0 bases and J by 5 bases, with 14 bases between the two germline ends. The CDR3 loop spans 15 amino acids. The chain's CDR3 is CASSLARGTAETQYF. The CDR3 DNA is TGCGCCAGCAGCTTGGCCAGAGGTACGGCGGAGACCCAGTACTTC.

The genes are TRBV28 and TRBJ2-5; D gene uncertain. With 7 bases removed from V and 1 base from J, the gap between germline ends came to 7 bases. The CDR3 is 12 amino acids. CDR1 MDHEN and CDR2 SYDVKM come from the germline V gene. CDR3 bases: TGTGCCAGCAATTTGGCCCAAGAGACCCAGTACTTC. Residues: CASNLAQETQYF.

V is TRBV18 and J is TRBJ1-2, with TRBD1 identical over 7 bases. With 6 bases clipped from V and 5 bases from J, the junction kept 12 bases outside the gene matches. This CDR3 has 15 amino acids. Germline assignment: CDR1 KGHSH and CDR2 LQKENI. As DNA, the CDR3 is TGTGCCAGCTCTCAAACCGGCAAGGGGGCTTATGGCTACACCTTC. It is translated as CASSQTGKGAYGYTF. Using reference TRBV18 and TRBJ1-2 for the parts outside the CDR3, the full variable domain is NAGVMQNPRHLVRRRGQEARLRCSPMKGHSHVYWYRQLPEEGLKFMVYLQKENIIDESGMPKERFSAEFPKEGPSILRIQQVVRGDSAAYFCASSQTGKGAYGYTFGSGTRLTVV.

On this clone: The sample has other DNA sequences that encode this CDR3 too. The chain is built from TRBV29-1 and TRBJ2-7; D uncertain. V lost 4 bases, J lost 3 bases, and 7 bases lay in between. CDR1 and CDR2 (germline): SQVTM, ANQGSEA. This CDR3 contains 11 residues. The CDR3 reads CSVGAGYEQYF. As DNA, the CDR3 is TGCAGCGTTGGCGCAGGCTACGAGCAGTACTTC.

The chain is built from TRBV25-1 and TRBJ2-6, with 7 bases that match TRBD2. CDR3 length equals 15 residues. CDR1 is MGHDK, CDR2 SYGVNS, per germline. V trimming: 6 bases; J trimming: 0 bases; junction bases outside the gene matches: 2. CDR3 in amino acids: CASSRGDSGANVLTF. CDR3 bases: TGTGCCAGCAGCCGGGGGGACTCTGGGGCCAACGTCCTGACTTTC.

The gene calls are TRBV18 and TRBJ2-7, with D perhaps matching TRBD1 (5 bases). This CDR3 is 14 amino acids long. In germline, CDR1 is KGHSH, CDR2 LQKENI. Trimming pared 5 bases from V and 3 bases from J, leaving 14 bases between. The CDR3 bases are TGTGCCAGCTCATTGACCACCCAGGGCTACGAGCAGTACTTC. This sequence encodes CASSLTTQGYEQYF. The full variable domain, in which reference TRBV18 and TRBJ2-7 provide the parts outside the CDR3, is NAGVMQNPRHLVRRRGQEARLRCSPMKGHSHVYWYRQLPEEGLKFMVYLQKENIIDESGMPKERFSAEFPKEGPSILRIQQVVRGDSAAYFCASSLTTQGYEQYFGPGTRLTVT.

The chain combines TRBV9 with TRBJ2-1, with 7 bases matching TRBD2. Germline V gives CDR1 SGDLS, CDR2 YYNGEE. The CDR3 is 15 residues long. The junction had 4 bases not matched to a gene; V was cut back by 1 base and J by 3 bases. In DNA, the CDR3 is TGTGCCAGCAGCGTAACTTGGGGGGGCTACAATGAGCAGTTCTTC. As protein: CASSVTWGGYNEQFF.

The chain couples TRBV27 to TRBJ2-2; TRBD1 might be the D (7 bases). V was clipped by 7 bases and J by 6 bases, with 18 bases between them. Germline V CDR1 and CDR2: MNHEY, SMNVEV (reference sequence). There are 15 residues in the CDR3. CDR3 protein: CASKSGQGGPGELFF. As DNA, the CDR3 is TGTGCCAGCAAATCTGGGCAGGGGGGCCCCGGGGAGCTGTTTTTT.

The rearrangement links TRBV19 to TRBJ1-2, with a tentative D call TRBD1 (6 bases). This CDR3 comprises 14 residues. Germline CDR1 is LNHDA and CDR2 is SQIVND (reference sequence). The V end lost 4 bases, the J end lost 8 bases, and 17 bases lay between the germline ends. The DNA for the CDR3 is TGTGCCAGTAGTACGCATAACAGGGAAACAGGCTACACCTTC. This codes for CASSTHNRETGYTF.

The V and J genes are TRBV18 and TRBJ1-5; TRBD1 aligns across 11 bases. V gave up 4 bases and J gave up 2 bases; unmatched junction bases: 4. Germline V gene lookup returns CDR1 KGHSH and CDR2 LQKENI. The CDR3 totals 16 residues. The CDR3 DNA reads TGTGCCAGCTCACGGACAGGGGGCGACGGCAATCAGCCCCAGCATTTT. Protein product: CASSRTGGDGNQPQHF.

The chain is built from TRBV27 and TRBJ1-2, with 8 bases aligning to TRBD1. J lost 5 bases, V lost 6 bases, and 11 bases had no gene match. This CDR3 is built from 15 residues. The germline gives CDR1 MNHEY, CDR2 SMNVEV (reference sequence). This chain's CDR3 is CASSLLGDRGYGYTF. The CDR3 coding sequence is TGTGCCAGCAGCTTACTCGGAGACAGGGGATATGGCTACACCTTC.

CDR3 amino acids: CASSAWGTEREQYF. CDR3 sequence (DNA): TGTGCCAGCAGCGCCTGGGGGACAGAACGCGAGCAGTACTTC. This chain joins TRBV9 and TRBJ2-7; 7 bases are shared with TRBD1. Trimming removed 3 bases from V and 6 bases from J; junction bases left unmatched: 9. Per the germline V gene, CDR1 is SGDLS and CDR2 is YYNGEE. The CDR3 sequence is 14 residues long.

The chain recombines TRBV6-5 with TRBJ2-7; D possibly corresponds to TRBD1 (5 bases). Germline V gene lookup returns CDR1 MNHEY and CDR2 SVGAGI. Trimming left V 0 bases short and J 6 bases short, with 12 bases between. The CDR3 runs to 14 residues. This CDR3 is CASSYSPGQREQYF. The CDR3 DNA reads TGTGCCAGCAGTTACTCCCCAGGGCAACGCGAGCAGTACTTC.

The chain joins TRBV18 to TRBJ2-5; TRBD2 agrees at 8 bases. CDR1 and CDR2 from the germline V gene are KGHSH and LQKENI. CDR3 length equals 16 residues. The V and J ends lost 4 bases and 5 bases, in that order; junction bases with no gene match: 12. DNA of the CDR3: TGTGCCAGCTCACTTCAAGAAGCGGGAGCTGGGGAGACCCAGTACTTC. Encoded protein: CASSLQEAGAGETQYF.

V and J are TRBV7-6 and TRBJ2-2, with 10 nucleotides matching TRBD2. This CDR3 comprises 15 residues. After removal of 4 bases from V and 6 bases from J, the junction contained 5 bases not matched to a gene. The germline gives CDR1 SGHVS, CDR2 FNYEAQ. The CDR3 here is CASSSLAGAPGELFF. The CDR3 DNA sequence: TGTGCCAGCAGCTCCCTAGCGGGAGCGCCCGGGGAGCTGTTTTTT.

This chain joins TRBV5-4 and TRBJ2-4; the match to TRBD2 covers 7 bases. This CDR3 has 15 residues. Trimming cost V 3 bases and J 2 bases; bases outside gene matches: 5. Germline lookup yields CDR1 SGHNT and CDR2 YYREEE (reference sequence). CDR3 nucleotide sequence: TGTGCCAGCAGCTCCAGCGGGGAGTCCAAAAACATTCAGTACTTC. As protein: CASSSSGESKNIQYF.